This TCR beta chain was identified in a study of CD8 T cells in ankylosing spondylitis. Study-level findings and limits: A motif in TCR beta, a set of 8 or 9 highly homologous variants, appeared characteristic of ankylosing spondylitis blood.

V lost 5 bases to trimming and J lost 6 bases, with 17 bases between them. CDR3 size: 14 residues. Germline V lookup: CDR1 MNHEY, CDR2 SMNVEV (reference sequence). TCRdb analysed the 5' RACE reads with MiXCR anew, one entry per CDR3 protein. This sample has fewer than 500,000 distinct CDR3 sequences, with approximately 20% found just once. As for this clonotype: What it recognizes is unknown.

This receptor was taken from a male donor with ankylosing spondylitis. Sequencing used blood, either unsorted or a sorted T cell fraction (not recorded which). The chain couples TRBV27 to TRBJ2-7; D unresolved. CDR3 DNA sequence: TGTGCCAGCAGTCCTTGGTCCGAGAACGGCGAGCAGTACTTC. This sequence encodes CASSPWSENGEQYF.